The 20 T cell receptor beta chains listed next were all sequenced from one sample in a study of blood T cells in healthy people across ages. PCR was performed a second time for about 6 to 11 cycles using a sample-barcoded 5' primer and a J-beta primer mix. TCRdb re-called the 5' RACE reads through MiXCR, storing one row per CDR3 protein. The sample yields about 750,000 distinct CDR3 sequences, roughly 50% seen once. The sequenced sample was blood. The receptor source for this set is a man at least 80 years old in good health.

This rearrangement joins TRBV20-1 to TRBJ2-5; the match to TRBD2 covers 8 bases. The germline gives CDR1 DFQATT, CDR2 SNEGSKA (reference sequence). V dropped 3 bases and J dropped 2; count of bases not matched to a gene: 8. This CDR3 is 15 amino acids long. CDR3 sequence: CSARELAGKQETQYF. CDR3 sequence (DNA): TGCAGTGCTAGGGAGCTAGCGGGTAAACAAGAGACCCAGTACTTC.

Only one count was recorded for this clonotype. V is TRBV6-5 and J is TRBJ2-5; no definite D call. Gene TRBJ2-7 matches the end of the DNA better, so the J call may be wrong. Germline V gene data show CDR1 as MNHEY and CDR2 as SVGAGI. This CDR3 has 15 amino acids. Here the CDR3 DNA reads TGTGCCAGCAGTTATTTCCGCCGTGGTGGCTACGAGCAGTACTTC. Its translation: CASSYFRRGGYEQYF.

The rearrangement links TRBV12-3 or TRBV12-4 to TRBJ2-7; possible D gene TRBD2, 5 bases. The V gene lost 6 bases and the J gene lost 3 bases, with 18 bases spanning the gap. This CDR3 contains 15 residues. CDR3 region: CASSHPTSAGYEQYF. In nucleotides, the CDR3 is TGTGCCAGCAGCCATCCGACCAGCGCGGGCTACGAGCAGTACTTC.

The chain recombines TRBV5-1 with TRBJ2-5; TRBD2 agrees at 10 bases. The DNA end is a closer match to TRBJ2-7, so the J assignment may be wrong. The CDR3 has 14 amino acids. Germline CDR1 and CDR2: SGHRS and YFSETQ. The CDR3 coding sequence is TGCGCCAGCAGCTCCGGGACTAGCGTTCACGAGCAGTACTTC. Protein: CASSSGTSVHEQYF.

This clonotype came up a few times. The genes are TRBV10-2 and TRBJ2-3; weak D call: TRBD2 (6 bases). The CDR3 has 14 residues. Looked up from germline, CDR1 is WSHSY and CDR2 is SAAADI. The germline V and J ends were trimmed by 6 bases and 14 bases, with 24 bases remaining between them. The CDR3 DNA sequence: TGCGCCAGCAGGGAGCCTAGCGATAGCAGATACGCGTATTTT. This translates into CASREPSDSRYAYF.

This clonotype was recorded a few times. The chain combines TRBV7-3 with TRBJ2-1, with TRBD2 matching over 11 bases. V was clipped by 6 bases and J by 7 bases; unmatched bases: 11. This CDR3 comprises 16 residues. CDR1 and CDR2 from the germline V gene are SGHTA and FQGTGA. CDR3 sequence: CASSVQGGLADNEQFF. CDR3 DNA: TGTGCCAGCAGTGTACAGGGGGGACTAGCGGATAATGAGCAGTTCTTC.

This chain uses TRBV25-1 with TRBJ2-1, with TRBD2 identical over 7 bases. Looked up from germline, CDR1 is MGHDK and CDR2 is SYGVNS. The CDR3 has 16 residues. The junction had 9 bases not matched to a gene; V was cut back by 3 bases and J by 4 bases. The CDR3 spells CASSDAAKGGYNEQFF. CDR3 in DNA: TGTGCCAGCAGTGATGCCGCCAAGGGAGGGTACAATGAGCAGTTCTTC.

This chain links TRBV20-1 with TRBJ2-7; no reliable D call. This CDR3 region has 15 residues. Trimming removed 5 bases at V and 0 bases at J, with 17 bases between. Germline V gene sequence: CDR1 DFQATT, CDR2 SNEGSKA (reference sequence). The CDR3: CSAARFGGSSYEQYF. The CDR3, as DNA: TGCAGTGCTGCCCGGTTTGGCGGAAGCTCCTACGAGCAGTACTTC.

This clonotype came up a few times. The chain is built from TRBV4-1 and TRBJ2-1; no clear D. CDR1 is MGHRA and CDR2 is YSYEKL in the germline V gene. There are 18 residues in the CDR3. V shed 0 bases and J shed 2 bases, with 17 bases lying between them. The CDR3 loop reads CASSQDRRRLGTYNEQFF. In DNA form, the CDR3 reads TGCGCCAGCAGCCAAGATCGGCGCCGGCTAGGGACCTACAATGAGCAGTTCTTC.

This CDR3 reads CSAGARDSYEQYF. CDR3 nucleotide sequence: TGCAGCGCTGGAGCTCGGGACAGCTACGAGCAGTACTTC. The chain employs TRBV29-1 and TRBJ2-7; 7 bases agree with TRBD1. This CDR3 has 13 residues. V lost 7 bases, J lost 3 bases, and 9 bases stayed unmatched. Germline V gene lookup returns CDR1 SQVTM and CDR2 ANQGSEA.

The chain has TRBV29-1 and TRBJ1-5; D is possibly TRBD1 (5 bases). Trimming removed 4 bases at V and 9 bases at J, with 13 bases between. CDR3 length: 12 residues. Germline CDR1 and CDR2: SQVTM and ANQGSEA. The chain's CDR3 is CSVGGTGGPQHF. The CDR3 coding sequence is TGCAGCGTTGGGGGGACTGGAGGGCCCCAGCATTTT.

The chain combines TRBV28 with TRBJ2-3; D remains ambiguous. Germline-derived CDR1 and CDR2 are MDHEN and SYDVKM. Deletions cut 8 bases from V and 2 bases from J, with 17 bases between. This CDR3 spans 15 amino acids. Here the CDR3 DNA reads TGTGCCAGCCCCCCATCGGGTGCTTCCACAGATACGCAGTATTTT. Protein: CASPPSGASTDTQYF.

V is TRBV7-8 and J is TRBJ2-7, with 8 bases lining up with TRBD2. This CDR3 is built from 14 residues. Germline CDR1 reads SGHVS; CDR2 reads FQNEAQ. J lost 6 bases, V lost 4 bases, and 8 bases had no gene match. The CDR3 bases are TGTGCCAGCAGCTCGGGCCTCCGGGAGGGCGAGCAGTACTTC. Its translation: CASSSGLREGEQYF.

The J gene is TRBJ1-6, the V gene TRBV5-5; TRBD1 matches at 7 bases. With V trimmed by 3 bases and J by 7 bases, 13 bases remained unmatched. Germline CDR1 is SGHKS and CDR2 is YYEKEE (reference sequence). CDR3 length equals 17 residues. CDR3 amino acids: CASSSSGGAQGNSPLHF. The CDR3 bases are TGTGCCAGCAGCTCTTCAGGGGGGGCGCAGGGCAATTCACCCCTCCACTTT.

With regard to this clonotype: The junction departs from germline at one end; a sequencing error may be responsible. The gene calls are TRBV25-1 and TRBJ1-2; maybe TRBD1 (6 bases). The germline V gene encodes CDR1 MGHDK and CDR2 SYGVNS. The CDR3 is 14 amino acids. CDR3 DNA sequence: TGTGCCAGCAGTGTAGGGGGATCACACTATGGCTGCACCTTC. Its translation: CASSVGGSHYGCTF.

V is TRBV5-6 and J is TRBJ2-7, with a weak D call TRBD1 (6 bases). V lost 6 bases and J lost 4, with 17 bases in between. Germline CDR1 and CDR2: SGHDT and YYEEEE. The CDR3 has 14 residues. In DNA form, the CDR3 reads TGTGCCAGCACACACTCAGGGGCCCGATACGAGCAGTACTTC. It is translated as CASTHSGARYEQYF.

The chain employs TRBV27 and TRBJ2-3; no firm D call. Germline V gene lookup returns CDR1 MNHEY and CDR2 SMNVEV (reference sequence). There are 18 residues in the CDR3. Trimming removed 0 bases from V and 0 bases from J, with 16 bases in between. The DNA of the CDR3 is TGTGCCAGCAGTTTATCGCGGTCTTTACATTCTAGCACAGATACGCAGTATTTT. Residues: CASSLSRSLHSSTDTQYF.

This chain joins TRBV15 and TRBJ2-1, with D possibly TRBD1 on 5 matching bases. The CDR3 loop spans 15 amino acids. Germline V gene data show CDR1 as LNHNV and CDR2 as YYDKDF (reference sequence). Trimming took 4 bases from V and 7 from J, leaving 17 bases between them. The CDR3 protein is CATSTRPYGANEQFF. The CDR3 DNA is TGTGCCACCAGCACCCGACCCTATGGGGCGAATGAGCAGTTCTTC.

The V and J genes are TRBV12-3 or TRBV12-4 and TRBJ2-3; no definite D call. The V end lost 10 bases, the J end lost 14 bases, and 22 bases lay between the germline ends. CDR3 length: 12 residues. CDR3 protein: CAILGPTGGLYF. As DNA, the CDR3 is TGTGCCATCCTTGGCCCTACGGGCGGTCTGTATTTT.

This chain connects TRBV25-1 to TRBJ2-1; 9 bases agree with TRBD1. Germline V gene lookup returns CDR1 MGHDK and CDR2 SYGVNS. Trimming removed 8 bases from V and 10 bases from J; junction bases left unmatched: 9. This CDR3 has 13 amino acids. CDR3 sequence reads: CASAGQGRIEQFF. In DNA form, the CDR3 reads TGTGCCAGCGCGGGACAGGGACGTATAGAGCAGTTCTTC.